Below, one T cell receptor (beta chain) is given with its context. Its specificity is unknown. The method was immunoSEQ multiplex PCR; TCRdb's version includes in-frame clones alone and lacks a portion of them. This sample has some 63,000 clones, with about 94% found just once. This sample was taken from a study of OX40 agonist ivuxolimab in advanced cancers. The germline V gene has CDR1 SGDLS and CDR2 YYNGEE. V lost 3 bases to trimming and J lost 1 base; unmatched junction nucleotides: 9. This CDR3 has 17 residues. Overall study results and limits: At 0.1 to 3.0 mg/kg, CD4+ and CD8+ blood T cells expanded clonally by week 6.

The TCR was taken from an adult with an advanced solid tumor such as melanoma, head and neck, liver or kidney cancer. The rearrangement links TRBV9 to TRBJ2-2; 7 bases fit TRBD1. This specimen consisted of CD4+ or CD8+ T cells sorted from blood, obtained in a trial of the OX40 agonist ivuxolimab. CDR3 loop: CASSALPGQENTGELFF. CDR3 nucleotides: TGTGCCAGCAGCGCCCTGCCAGGACAGGAGAACACCGGGGAGCTGTTTTTT. Full variable domain (remainder filled in from reference TRBV9 and TRBJ2-2): DSGVTQTPKHLITATGQRVTLRCSPRSGDLSVYWYQQSLDQGLQFLIQYYNGEERAKGNILERFSAQQFPDLHSELNLSSLELGDSALYFCASSALPGQENTGELFFGEGSRLTVL.